These 29 T cell receptor beta chains were all obtained from the same sample, sequenced in a study of spatial heterogeneity in lung cancer. General study points: It was found that expanded intratumoral alpha and beta TCR counts tracked tumor mutation counts.

Each CDR3 protein is one row after TCRdb ran MiXCR on the 5' RACE reads. Of several thousand distinct CDR3 sequences in the sample, 15% were seen once. Which antigens these TCRs recognize remains unknown. Time point indicated: sample taken at primary tumor resection. The input for sequencing was lung tumor tissue, taken at surgery. These receptors were taken from a female donor with early-stage non-small cell lung cancer.

This clonotype is categorized as medium-sized (0.01 to 0.1%). J is TRBJ2-2 and V is TRBV7-9; 7 positions agree with TRBD1. The trim removed 5 bases at V and 4 bases at J, leaving 7 bases unmatched. The germline gives CDR1 SEHNR, CDR2 FQNEAQ (reference sequence). The CDR3 spans 15 residues. CDR3 loop: CASSPRDRITGELFF. For the CDR3, the DNA is TGTGCCAGCAGCCCCCGGGACAGAATCACCGGGGAGCTGTTTTTT.

By share of the sample, this clonotype is medium-sized. The rearrangement uses TRBV6-5 and TRBJ1-3; D is possibly TRBD1 (6 bases). Looked up from germline, CDR1 is MNHEY and CDR2 is SVGAGI. V was trimmed by 0 bases and J by 0 bases, leaving 12 bases between them. The CDR3 has 17 residues. CDR3 amino acids: CASSYSRGIHSGNTIYF. The CDR3 bases are TGTGCCAGCAGTTACTCGAGGGGGATTCACTCTGGAAACACCATATATTTT.

The V and J genes are TRBV29-1 and TRBJ1-1; D remains ambiguous. Per germline, CDR1 SQVTM and CDR2 ANQGSEA. V dropped 0 bases and J dropped 6 bases, with 8 bases sitting between them. The CDR3 has 12 amino acids. CDR3 loop: CSVEEGEPEAFF. The CDR3 bases are TGCAGCGTTGAAGAAGGAGAGCCTGAAGCTTTCTTT. The entire variable domain, with the rest obtained from reference TRBV29-1 and TRBJ1-1, is as follows: SAVISQKPSRDICQRGTSLTIQCQVDSQVTMMFWYRQQPGQSLTLIATANQGSEATYESGFVIDKFPISRPNLTFSTLTVSNMSPEDSSIYLCSVEEGEPEAFFGQGTRLTVV.

This clonotype is medium-sized by share. The J gene is TRBJ1-5, the V gene TRBV12-3 or TRBV12-4; 7 bases align to TRBD1. This CDR3 is built from 17 residues. The junction had 11 bases not matched to a gene; V was cut back by 6 bases and J by 0 bases. CDR3 in amino acids: CASRGGTEIYSNQPQHF. In nucleotides, the CDR3 is TGTGCCAGCAGGGGCGGGACAGAGATTTATAGCAATCAGCCCCAGCATTTT.

By share, this clonotype ranks as medium-sized. The chain combines TRBV6-6 with TRBJ2-2, with D perhaps being TRBD1 or TRBD2 (7 bases each). Germline CDR1 MNHNY, CDR2 SVGAGI (reference sequence). The CDR3 consists of 14 residues. V lost 8 bases, J lost 4 bases, and 14 bases lay in between. The CDR3 DNA reads as TGTGCCAGCCAGGGGGGGCTGGGCACCGGGGAGCTGTTTTTT. It specifies CASQGGLGTGELFF.

This clonotype is deemed medium-sized (0.01 to 0.1%). The rearrangement links TRBV7-9 to TRBJ1-2; D uncertain. Germline CDR1 reads SEHNR; CDR2 reads FQNEAQ (reference sequence). The germline V and J ends were trimmed by 2 bases and 5 bases, with 6 bases remaining between them. The length of the CDR3 is 12 residues. CDR3 in DNA: TGTGCCAGCAGCTTATGGGATTATGGCTACACCTTC. Translated, it gives CASSLWDYGYTF.

This chain uses TRBV5-6 with TRBJ1-6; unclear D gene. CDR1 is SGHDT, CDR2 YYEEEE, per germline. V lost 2 bases and J 8 bases, leaving 5 bases between the germline ends. The length of the CDR3 is 12 residues. The CDR3 DNA follows: TGTGCCAGCAGCTTCGAGGATTCACCCCTCCACTTT. The encoded protein is CASSFEDSPLHF.

The chain links TRBV7-9 to TRBJ2-3; D gene ambiguous. The CDR3 spans 12 residues. The germline V gene encodes CDR1 SEHNR and CDR2 FQNEAQ (reference sequence). Deletions cut 1 base from V and 5 bases from J, with 4 bases between. The DNA of the CDR3 is TGTGCCAGCAGCTTAGTAAGAGATACGCAGTATTTT. Translated, it gives CASSLVRDTQYF.

The table lists this clonotype with many counts. The genes are TRBV20-1 and TRBJ2-3, with 8 bases lining up with TRBD1. The CDR3 spans 15 residues. Germline values: CDR1 DFQATT, CDR2 SNEGSKA (reference sequence). V lost 5 bases and J lost 0; bases outside the gene matches: 7. The CDR3 region is CSAGDRRGSTDTQYF. CDR3 in DNA: TGCAGTGCTGGGGACAGGCGGGGTAGCACAGATACGCAGTATTTT.

The table lists this clonotype with a few counts. Here the CDR3 DNA reads TGTGCCAGCAGCCTCAAGAGGTGGGACCCAAACGACTCTGGAAACACCATATATTTT. This translates into CASSLKRWDPNDSGNTIYF. The chain carries TRBV7-9 and TRBJ1-3, with D perhaps matching TRBD1 (5 bases). Germline CDR1 and CDR2: SEHNR and FQNEAQ (reference sequence). The CDR3 extends over 19 amino acids. Trimming removed 5 bases at V and 0 bases at J, with 23 bases between.

This clonotype is judged medium-sized. The V gene is TRBV5-1, the J gene TRBJ2-3; 12 bases are shared with TRBD2. Trimming removed 4 bases from V and 2 bases from J; junction bases left unmatched: 5. This CDR3 spans 16 amino acids. The germline V gene has CDR1 SGHRS and CDR2 YFSETQ. The CDR3 sequence is CASSRGLAGYTDTQYF. The DNA for the CDR3 is TGCGCCAGCAGCCGAGGACTAGCGGGATACACAGATACGCAGTATTTT.

This clonotype is labeled medium-sized. This chain links TRBV7-2 with TRBJ2-7; D is unclear. Germline V gives CDR1 SGHTA, CDR2 FQGNSA. The CDR3 contains 11 residues. V lost 3 bases, J lost 5 bases, and 5 bases lay in between. DNA of the CDR3: TGTGCCAGCAGCTTCAAGAACGAGCAGTACTTC. Translating it yields CASSFKNEQYF.

This clonotype was seen at least ten times. The chain is built from TRBV7-9 and TRBJ2-5; tentatively, D is TRBD2 (6 bases). V gave up 2 bases and J gave up 5 bases, with 12 bases separating them. The CDR3 is 14 residues long. Looked up from germline, CDR1 is SEHNR and CDR2 is FQNEAQ (reference sequence). In DNA form, the CDR3 reads TGTGCCAGCAGCTTATCGGGGGTGAAGGAGACCCAGTACTTC. Its translation is CASSLSGVKETQYF.

In its sample, this clonotype ranks as large. V and J are TRBV7-6 and TRBJ1-4, with D perhaps matching TRBD1 (6 bases). The CDR3 consists of 13 residues. CDR1 and CDR2 from the germline V gene are SGHVS and FNYEAQ. Trimming stripped 5 bases from V and 7 bases from J, with 11 bases between. The CDR3 DNA sequence: TGTGCCAGCAGCCCTCCAGGGGTTGAAAAACTGTTTTTT. This gives the protein CASSPPGVEKLFF. The variable domain in full, with the rest retrieved from reference TRBV7-6 and TRBJ1-4, is GAGVSQSPRYKVTKRGQDVALRCDPISGHVSLYWYRQALGQGPEFLTYFNYEAQQDKSGLPNDRFSAERPEGSISTLTIQRTEQRDSAMYRCASSPPGVEKLFFGSGTQLSVL.

This chain connects TRBV5-1 to TRBJ2-1; D uncertain. The CDR3 runs 16 residues. Looked up from germline, CDR1 is SGHRS and CDR2 is YFSETQ. Deletions cut 1 base from V and 0 bases from J, with 11 bases between. The CDR3 bases are TGCGCCAGCAGCTTGTTTGGCGGAGTCTCCTACAATGAGCAGTTCTTC. It yields the protein CASSLFGGVSYNEQFF. The full variable domain, rest sourced from reference TRBV5-1 and TRBJ2-1, is KAGVTQTPRYLIKTRGQQVTLSCSPISGHRSVSWYQQTPGQGLQFLFEYFSETQRNKGNFPGRFSGRQFSNSRSEMNVSTLELGDSALYLCASSLFGGVSYNEQFFGPGTRLTVL.

This clonotype came up many times. The rearrangement joins TRBV14 to TRBJ2-3; 10 bases are a match to TRBD2. This CDR3 is built from 19 residues. Germline V gene sequence: CDR1 SGHDN, CDR2 FVKESK. Losses at the gene ends were 2 bases for V and 7 bases for J; bases not matched to a gene: 18. CDR3 sequence: CASSQSPPSLAGEGNTQYF. In DNA form, the CDR3 reads TGTGCCAGCAGCCAAAGTCCCCCGTCTCTAGCGGGGGAAGGGAATACGCAGTATTTT.

By frequency in the sample, this clonotype is medium-sized (0.01 to 0.1%). The chain employs TRBV11-2 and TRBJ2-1, with D unclear. There are 12 residues in the CDR3. Germline-derived CDR1 and CDR2 are SGHAT and FQNNGV. V lost 3 bases and J lost 6, with 6 bases in between. For the CDR3, the DNA is TGTGCCAGCAGCTTCAGAGGCAATGAGCAGTTCTTC. This codes for CASSFRGNEQFF.

The rearrangement links TRBV12-3 or TRBV12-4 to TRBJ2-7; D perhaps matches TRBD1 (5 bases). The V end lost 5 bases, the J end lost 0 bases, and 11 bases lay between the germline ends. The CDR3 consists of 14 residues. The CDR3 is CASSPRQRSYEQYF. The CDR3 DNA is TGTGCCAGCAGTCCGAGACAGCGCTCCTACGAGCAGTACTTC.

This clonotype is labeled medium-sized. The chain couples TRBV6-1 to TRBJ2-1; D is unclear. Germline V gene data show CDR1 as MNHNS and CDR2 as SASEGT. The CDR3 consists of 14 residues. V was cut by 7 bases and J by 2 bases, with 12 bases left in between. The CDR3 here is CASTPARTYNEQFF. Here the CDR3 DNA reads TGTGCCAGCACCCCCGCCCGGACCTACAATGAGCAGTTCTTC.

The chain has TRBV6-5 and TRBJ2-1, with a weak D call TRBD1 (6 bases). CDR3 size: 17 residues. V gave up 4 bases and J gave up 2 bases, with 18 bases separating them. The germline V gene has CDR1 MNHEY and CDR2 SVGAGI. In DNA, the CDR3 is TGTGCCAGCAGTTTATCCTCCCAGGGGATCCCCTACAATGAGCAGTTCTTC. Translated, it gives CASSLSSQGIPYNEQFF.

This clonotype showed up many times. The chain combines TRBV6-1 with TRBJ2-1; D remains ambiguous. The CDR3 consists of 13 residues. The V gene's germline CDR1 is MNHNS and CDR2 SASEGT. V gave up 8 bases and J gave up 6 bases, with 14 bases separating them. CDR3 nucleotides: TGTGCCAGCGTATCAAGATTGGGCAATGAGCAGTTCTTC. The encoded protein is CASVSRLGNEQFF.

This clonotype is medium-sized within its sample. The chain couples TRBV2 to TRBJ1-1; D is uncertain. Germline CDR1 and CDR2: SNHLY and FYNNEI. The CDR3 runs to 12 residues. Between the trimmed V and J ends, which lost 7 bases and 1 base, there was a span of 7 bases. The CDR3 DNA is TGTGCCAGCATTGACAAGAACACTGAAGCTTTCTTT. This codes for CASIDKNTEAFF.

CDR3 in amino acids: CASSPGQADTQYF. Here the CDR3 DNA reads TGTGCCAGCAGCCCAGGACAGGCCGATACGCAGTATTTT. V and J are TRBV11-3 and TRBJ2-3; 7 bases match TRBD1. Germline-derived CDR1 and CDR2 are SGHNT and YENEEA. The junction had 5 bases not matched to a gene; V was cut back by 5 bases and J by 6 bases. The CDR3 is 13 residues long. The variable domain in full, with the rest retrieved from reference TRBV11-3 and TRBJ2-3, is EAGVVQSPRYKIIEKKQPVAFWCNPISGHNTLYWYLQNLGQGPELLIRYENEEAVDDSQLPKDRFSAERLKGVDSTLKIQPAELGDSAVYLCASSPGQADTQYFGPGTRLTVL.

This clonotype was picked up a small number of times. The CDR3 is CAWSLTYEQYF. For the CDR3, the DNA is TGTGCCTGGAGTTTAACCTACGAGCAGTACTTC. J is TRBJ2-7 and V is TRBV30; D gene ambiguous. Germline CDR1 GTSNPN, CDR2 SVGIG (reference sequence). Trimming left V 2 bases short and J 2 bases short, with 4 bases between. CDR3 length: 11 amino acids.

This clonotype is medium-sized (0.01 to 0.1%) within its sample. V is TRBV6-5 and J is TRBJ2-2, with 7 positions matching TRBD1. V shed 4 bases, J shed 10 bases, and the junction held 9 bases outside the gene matches. Per germline, CDR1 MNHEY and CDR2 SVGAGI. CDR3 length: 14 residues. The CDR3 is CASSFSTGLAELFF. Here the CDR3 DNA reads TGTGCCAGCAGTTTCTCGACAGGGTTAGCGGAGCTGTTTTTT.

This clonotype is large within its sample. The rearrangement links TRBV29-1 to TRBJ2-1; D call uncertain. In germline, CDR1 is SQVTM, CDR2 ANQGSEA. Trimming shortened V by 5 bases and J by 8 bases, and 7 bases separated the two germline ends. The CDR3 contains 10 residues. CDR3 in DNA: TGCAGCGTTTGGGCGGATGAGCAGTTCTTC. Amino acids: CSVWADEQFF.

The chain carries TRBV7-2 and TRBJ1-2; weak D call: TRBD1 (5 bases). From germline, CDR1 is SGHTA and CDR2 FQGNSA. This CDR3 spans 13 amino acids. Deletions cut 5 bases from V and 3 bases from J, with 10 bases between. As DNA, the CDR3 is TGTGCCAGCAGCCCGGACACCGACTATGGCTACACCTTC. Its protein product is CASSPDTDYGYTF.

Ten or more counts support this clonotype. The V call is TRBV20-1, the J call TRBJ2-7; the match to TRBD2 covers 9 bases. J lost 3 bases, V lost 0 bases, and 12 bases had no gene match. This CDR3 is 17 amino acids long. In germline, CDR1 is DFQATT, CDR2 SNEGSKA (reference sequence). CDR3 amino acids: CSARDLKFAGGIYEQYF. The CDR3 DNA is TGCAGTGCTAGAGATCTGAAGTTCGCGGGGGGGATCTACGAGCAGTACTTC.

This clonotype showed up many times. V is TRBV6-5 and J is TRBJ1-5, with 10 bases lining up with TRBD1. The V gene end was trimmed by 6 bases and the J gene end by 4 bases; junction bases not matched to a gene: 6. The CDR3 contains 15 residues. The germline V gene encodes CDR1 MNHEY and CDR2 SVGAGI. CDR3 nucleotide sequence: TGTGCCAGCAGACGACAGGGGGCAATTAATCAGCCCCAGCATTTT. Translated, it gives CASRRQGAINQPQHF.